Following are 5 T cell receptor beta chains from one sample sequenced in a study of T-cell reconstitution after alpha-beta-depleted transplantation in children. Their antigens remain unidentified. Unique molecular identifiers were incorporated during preparation of the TCRbeta library. TCRdb re-derived calls from the PCR reads in MiXCR, one entry per CDR3 protein. The sample lists fewer than 350,000 distinct CDR3 sequences; approximately 7.3% were seen once. Study-level points and caveats: Counts and diversity of T cells one year after transplant came mostly from newly produced T cells.

The sequencing used peripheral blood, collected 360 days after TCRalphabeta/CD19-depleted stem cell transplant. These receptors came from a female patient aged 2-10 years who had a stem cell transplant for Fanconi anemia, so the T cells may come from the graft donor.

V usage is TRBV7-9 and J usage is TRBJ2-5; 12 bases line up with TRBD1. Germline-derived CDR1 and CDR2 are SEHNR and FQNEAQ (reference sequence). V shed 5 bases and J 3 bases; nucleotides not matched to a gene: 4. The CDR3 contains 15 residues. CDR3 DNA sequence: TGTGCCAGCAGCCCCGGGACAGGGGGCGAAGAGACCCAGTACTTC. As protein: CASSPGTGGEETQYF. The full variable domain, its missing parts supplied by reference TRBV7-9 and TRBJ2-5, is DTGVSQNPRHKITKRGQNVTFRCDPISEHNRLYWYRQTLGQGPEFLTYFQNEAQLEKSRLLSDRFSAERPKGSFSTLEIQRTEQGDSAMYLCASSPGTGGEETQYFGPGTRLLVL.

With regard to this clonotype: A single base separates this from a much larger clone, so it may be a read error. A read error is likely, as this CDR3 ends without the conserved phenylalanine or tryptophan. The chain has TRBV6-2 or TRBV6-3 and TRBJ2-1, with 10 bases aligning to TRBD2. The length of the CDR3 is 14 residues. CDR1 is MNHEY and CDR2 is SVGEGT in the germline V gene. V shed 10 bases, J shed 7 bases, and the junction held 10 bases outside the gene matches. The CDR3: CATKAGGSYNEQFI. CDR3 DNA: TGTGCCACTAAAGCGGGGGGGTCGTATAATGAGCAGTTCATC.

This clonotype has ten or more counts. The chain joins TRBV29-1 to TRBJ2-5; TRBD1 matches at 7 bases. With V trimmed by 4 bases and J by 5 bases, 4 bases remained unmatched. This CDR3 is 12 amino acids long. Germline V gene sequence: CDR1 SQVTM, CDR2 ANQGSEA. CDR3 DNA sequence: TGCAGCGTTGGACAGGGCGGCGAGACCCAGTACTTC. Its protein is CSVGQGGETQYF.

Comment on this clonotype: At one end the junction does not follow the germline gene, possibly because of a read error. The rearrangement joins TRBV4-1 to TRBJ2-2, with TRBD2 identical over 10 bases. CDR3 length equals 15 residues. CDR1 is MGHRA, CDR2 YSYEKL, per germline. DNA of the CDR3: TGCGCCAGCTGCCAATTAAGCGGGGGGGAAGGGGAGCTGTTTTTT. Translating gives CASCQLSGGEGELFF.

A few counts support this clonotype. CDR3: CASSLVGGRENGYTF. In nucleotides, the CDR3 is TGTGCCAGCAGCTTAGTGGGGGGGCGCGAAAATGGCTACACCTTC. The rearrangement uses TRBV7-9 and TRBJ1-2; D is perhaps TRBD1 (6 bases). The CDR3 runs to 15 residues. Looked up from germline, CDR1 is SEHNR and CDR2 is FQNEAQ (reference sequence). The ends were cut back, 1 base at V and 6 bases at J, with 15 bases in the middle.